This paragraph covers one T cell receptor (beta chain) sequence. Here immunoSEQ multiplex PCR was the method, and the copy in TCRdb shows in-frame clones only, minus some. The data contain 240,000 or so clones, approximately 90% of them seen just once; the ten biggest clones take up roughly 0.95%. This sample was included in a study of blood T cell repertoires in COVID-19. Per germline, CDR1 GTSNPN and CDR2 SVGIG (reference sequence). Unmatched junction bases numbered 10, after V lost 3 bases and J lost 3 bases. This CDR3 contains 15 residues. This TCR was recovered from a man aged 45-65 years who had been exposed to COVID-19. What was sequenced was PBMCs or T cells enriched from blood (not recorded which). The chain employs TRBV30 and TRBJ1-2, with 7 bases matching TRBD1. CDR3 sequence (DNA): TGTGCCTGGAGGCGACAGGGACTGGGGCACTATGGCTACACCTTC. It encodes CAWRRQGLGHYGYTF.